The subject of this entry is one TCR beta chain. Its antigen is not identified. Per the germline V gene, CDR1 is SQVTM and CDR2 is ANQGSEA. The CDR3 is made up of 14 amino acids. The V and J ends lost 6 bases and 7 bases respectively, with 19 bases between them. The entry originates in a study of cytomegalovirus exposure and HLA in healthy donors. Study results and limitations: High specificity and sensitivity for cytomegalovirus status were reported for the classifier. Judged likely to be a sequencing artifact was a cluster of highly shared sequence variants.

Use of 60 Vbeta and 13 Jbeta primers characterized the PCR. Generated by immunoSEQ multiplex PCR, the TCRdb table keeps only in-frame clones and is missing some. The profile shows 150,000 to 200,000 clones, roughly 79% of them singletons. The V gene is TRBV29-1, the J gene TRBJ2-1; D possibly corresponds to TRBD1 (6 bases). This sequence originates from a man aged 35 to 55 in good health and CMV-seronegative. Sequenced material: PBMCs. The CDR3 sequence: CSVSQGTDRNEQFF. The CDR3 nucleotides are TGCAGCGTATCGCAGGGGACGGATAGAAATGAGCAGTTCTTC.